This TCR beta chain was recorded in a study of blood T cell repertoires in COVID-19. Overall study context: There were acute and convalescent COVID-19 samples, and they came from the United States, Italy and Spain. PBMCs, B-cell-depleted T cells, or T cells provided the cDNA or gDNA that made up the material.

As handled by the study authors: Nucleated cell counts were estimated from reference gene primer amplification. Generated by immunoSEQ multiplex PCR, the TCRdb table keeps only in-frame clones and is missing some. V, J and clone size are taken as reported in that table, and D and trimming were inferred from the DNA itself. The data hold about 40,000 clones, with 70% to 90% observed a single time. The specimen was peripheral blood. This TCR came from a man over 45 in a cohort sampled during active COVID-19.

As DNA, the CDR3 is TGTGCCAGCAGCCAAGTTTACCCGGGACACCGGACGGACACCGGGGAGCTGTTTTTT. The encoded protein is CASSQVYPGHRTDTGELFF. V and J are TRBV4-2 and TRBJ2-2, with D possibly TRBD1 on 6 matching bases. The CDR3 runs to 19 residues. Germline values: CDR1 LGHNA, CDR2 YNFKEQ. Trimming cost V 1 base and J 3 bases, with 21 bases left between them.